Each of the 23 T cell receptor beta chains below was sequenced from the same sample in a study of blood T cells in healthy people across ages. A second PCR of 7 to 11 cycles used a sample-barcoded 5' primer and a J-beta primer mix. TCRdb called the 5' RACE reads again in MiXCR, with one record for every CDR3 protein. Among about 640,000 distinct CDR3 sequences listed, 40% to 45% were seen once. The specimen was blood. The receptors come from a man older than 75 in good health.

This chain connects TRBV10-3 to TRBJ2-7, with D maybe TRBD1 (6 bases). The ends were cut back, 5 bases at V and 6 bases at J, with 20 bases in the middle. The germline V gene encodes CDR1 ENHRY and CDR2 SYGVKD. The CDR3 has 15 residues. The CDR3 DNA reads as TGTGCCATCAGTAAAACAGGGCATCCAGTCTCCGAGCAGTACTTC. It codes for CAISKTGHPVSEQYF.

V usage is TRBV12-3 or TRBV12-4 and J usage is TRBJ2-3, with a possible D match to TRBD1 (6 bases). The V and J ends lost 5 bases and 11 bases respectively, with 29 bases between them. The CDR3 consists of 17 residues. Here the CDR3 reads CASSLREGGFSTDVQYF. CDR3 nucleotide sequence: TGTGCCAGCAGTCTACGCGAAGGGGGATTTAGCACAGATGTGCAGTATTTT.

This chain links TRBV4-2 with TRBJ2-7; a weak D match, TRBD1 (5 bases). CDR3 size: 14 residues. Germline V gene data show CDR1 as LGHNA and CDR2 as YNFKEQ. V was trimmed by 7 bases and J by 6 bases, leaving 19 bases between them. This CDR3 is CASKPSGAPTEQYF. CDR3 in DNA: TGTGCCAGCAAACCAAGTGGGGCACCTACCGAGCAGTACTTC.

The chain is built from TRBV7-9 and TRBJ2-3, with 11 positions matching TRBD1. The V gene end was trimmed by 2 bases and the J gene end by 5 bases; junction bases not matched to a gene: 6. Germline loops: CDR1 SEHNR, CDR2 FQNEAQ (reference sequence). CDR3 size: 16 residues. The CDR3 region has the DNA TGTGCCAGCAGCTTATCAGGACAGGGGGCGAGAGATACGCAGTATTTT. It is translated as CASSLSGQGARDTQYF.

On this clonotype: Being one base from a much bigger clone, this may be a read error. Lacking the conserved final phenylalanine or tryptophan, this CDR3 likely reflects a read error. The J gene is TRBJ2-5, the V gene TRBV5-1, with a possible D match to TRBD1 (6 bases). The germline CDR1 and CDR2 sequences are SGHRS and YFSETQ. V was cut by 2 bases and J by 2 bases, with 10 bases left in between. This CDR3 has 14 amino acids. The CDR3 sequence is CASSFQGSQETQYI. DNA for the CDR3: TGCGCCAGCAGCTTCCAGGGGTCGCAAGAGACCCAGTACATC.

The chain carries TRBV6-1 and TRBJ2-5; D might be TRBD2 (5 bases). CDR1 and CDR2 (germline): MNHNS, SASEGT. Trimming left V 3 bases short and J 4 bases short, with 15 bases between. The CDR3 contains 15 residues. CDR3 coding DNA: TGTGCCAGCAGTGATAATGCGGGCGAAACAGAGACCCAGTACTTC. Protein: CASSDNAGETETQYF.

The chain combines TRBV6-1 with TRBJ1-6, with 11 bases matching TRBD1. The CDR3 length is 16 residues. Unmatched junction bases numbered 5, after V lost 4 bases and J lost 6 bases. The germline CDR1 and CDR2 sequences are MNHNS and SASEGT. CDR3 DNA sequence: TGTGCCAGCAGTGCGGACAGGGGGCTCGGTAATTCACCCCTCCACTTT. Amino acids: CASSADRGLGNSPLHF.

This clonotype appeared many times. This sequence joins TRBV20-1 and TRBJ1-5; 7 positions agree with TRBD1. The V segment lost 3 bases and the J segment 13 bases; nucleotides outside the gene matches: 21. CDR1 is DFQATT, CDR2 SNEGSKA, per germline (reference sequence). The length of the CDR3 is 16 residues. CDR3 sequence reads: CSARTTYGTDIISQHF. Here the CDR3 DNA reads TGCAGTGCTAGGACTACATACGGGACAGACATTATATCGCAGCATTTT.

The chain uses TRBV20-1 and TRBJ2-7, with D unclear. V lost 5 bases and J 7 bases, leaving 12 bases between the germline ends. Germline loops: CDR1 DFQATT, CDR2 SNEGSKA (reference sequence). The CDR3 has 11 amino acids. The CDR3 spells CSALSTWEQYF. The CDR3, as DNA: TGCAGTGCTCTAAGTACGTGGGAGCAGTACTTC.

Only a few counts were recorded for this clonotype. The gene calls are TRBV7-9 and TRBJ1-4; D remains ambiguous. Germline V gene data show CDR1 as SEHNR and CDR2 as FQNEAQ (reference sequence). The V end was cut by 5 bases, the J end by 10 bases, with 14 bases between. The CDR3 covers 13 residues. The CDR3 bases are TGTGCCAGCAGCCCGGAGGCCGGAGGAAAACTGTTTTTT. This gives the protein CASSPEAGGKLFF. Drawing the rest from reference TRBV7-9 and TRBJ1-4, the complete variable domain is DTGVSQNPRHKITKRGQNVTFRCDPISEHNRLYWYRQTLGQGPEFLTYFQNEAQLEKSRLLSDRFSAERPKGSFSTLEIQRTEQGDSAMYLCASSPEAGGKLFFGSGTQLSVL.

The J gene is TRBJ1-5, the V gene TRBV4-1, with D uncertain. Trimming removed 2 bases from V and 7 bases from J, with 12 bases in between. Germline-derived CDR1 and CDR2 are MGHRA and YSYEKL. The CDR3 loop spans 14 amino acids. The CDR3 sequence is CASSQIGKIQPQHF. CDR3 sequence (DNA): TGCGCCAGCAGCCAAATCGGAAAGATACAGCCCCAGCATTTT.

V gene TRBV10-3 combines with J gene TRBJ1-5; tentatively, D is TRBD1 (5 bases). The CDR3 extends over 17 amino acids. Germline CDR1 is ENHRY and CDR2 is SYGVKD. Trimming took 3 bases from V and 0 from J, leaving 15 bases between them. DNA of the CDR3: TGTGCCATCAGTGAAGCAGGGAACTACTATAGCAATCAGCCCCAGCATTTT. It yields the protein CAISEAGNYYSNQPQHF.

This CDR3 reads CASIVRGPNYGYTF. CDR3 DNA: TGTGCCAGCATAGTCCGGGGGCCCAACTATGGCTACACCTTC. The chain combines TRBV28 with TRBJ1-2; D possibly corresponds to TRBD1 (6 bases). Germline CDR1 is MDHEN and CDR2 is SYDVKM. This CDR3 has 14 amino acids. With 7 bases removed from V and 2 bases from J, the gap between germline ends came to 14 bases.

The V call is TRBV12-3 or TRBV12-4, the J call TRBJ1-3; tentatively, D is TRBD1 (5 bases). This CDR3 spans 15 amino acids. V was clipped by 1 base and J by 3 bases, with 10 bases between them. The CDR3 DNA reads TGTGCCAGCAGTTTAGTGCGGAGGGGTGGAAACACCATATATTTT. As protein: CASSLVRRGGNTIYF.

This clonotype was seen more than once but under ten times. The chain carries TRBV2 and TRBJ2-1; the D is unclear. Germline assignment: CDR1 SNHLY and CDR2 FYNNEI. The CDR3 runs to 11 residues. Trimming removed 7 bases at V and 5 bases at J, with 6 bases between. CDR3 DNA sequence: TGTGCCAGCACGATTCACAATGAGCAGTTCTTC. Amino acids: CASTIHNEQFF.

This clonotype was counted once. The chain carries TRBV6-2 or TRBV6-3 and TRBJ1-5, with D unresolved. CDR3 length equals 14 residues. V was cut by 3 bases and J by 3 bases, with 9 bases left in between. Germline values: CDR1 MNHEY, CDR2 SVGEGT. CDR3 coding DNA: TGTGCCAGCAGTTATACCGGGTTCAATCAGCCCCAGCATTTT. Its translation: CASSYTGFNQPQHF.

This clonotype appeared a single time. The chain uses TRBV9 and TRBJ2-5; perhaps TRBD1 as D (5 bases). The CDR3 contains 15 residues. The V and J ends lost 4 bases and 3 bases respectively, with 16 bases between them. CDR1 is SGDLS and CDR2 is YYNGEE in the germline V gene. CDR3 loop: CASSRGARPEETQYF. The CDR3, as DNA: TGTGCCAGCAGCCGTGGGGCTAGGCCAGAAGAGACCCAGTACTTC.

CDR3 protein: CSAQPNPQNTEAFF. CDR3 coding DNA: TGCAGTGCCCAACCGAACCCTCAGAACACTGAAGCTTTCTTT. The rearrangement uses TRBV20-1 and TRBJ1-1; D remains unclear. V dropped 6 bases and J dropped 1 base, with 15 bases sitting between them. The CDR3 has 14 residues. The germline V gene has CDR1 DFQATT and CDR2 SNEGSKA (reference sequence).

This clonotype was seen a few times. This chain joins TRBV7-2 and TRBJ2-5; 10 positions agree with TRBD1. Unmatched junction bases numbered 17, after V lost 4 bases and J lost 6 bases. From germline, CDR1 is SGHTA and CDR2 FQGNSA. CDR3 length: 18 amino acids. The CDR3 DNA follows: TGTGCCAGCAGCTCCTCTAGCCTGGACAGGGGGAGAGGGCAGACCCAGTACTTC. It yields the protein CASSSSSLDRGRGQTQYF. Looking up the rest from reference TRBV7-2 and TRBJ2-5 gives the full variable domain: GAGVSQSPSNKVTEKGKDVELRCDPISGHTALYWYRQSLGQGLEFLIYFQGNSAPDKSGLPSDRFSAERTGGSVSTLTIQRTQQEDSAVYLCASSSSSLDRGRGQTQYFGPGTRLLVL.

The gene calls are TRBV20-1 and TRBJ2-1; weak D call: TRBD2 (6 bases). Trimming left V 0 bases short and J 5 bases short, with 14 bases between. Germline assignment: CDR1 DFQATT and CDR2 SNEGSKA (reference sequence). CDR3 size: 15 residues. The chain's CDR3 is CSARDYGRRDNEQFF. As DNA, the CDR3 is TGCAGTGCTAGAGATTACGGGAGACGTGACAATGAGCAGTTCTTC.

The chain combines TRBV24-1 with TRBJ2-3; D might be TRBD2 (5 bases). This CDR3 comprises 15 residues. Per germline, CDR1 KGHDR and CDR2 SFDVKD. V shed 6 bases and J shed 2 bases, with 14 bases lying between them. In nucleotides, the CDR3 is TGTGCCACCAGTATAGGGAGCGGAACCACAGATACGCAGTATTTT. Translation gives CATSIGSGTTDTQYF.

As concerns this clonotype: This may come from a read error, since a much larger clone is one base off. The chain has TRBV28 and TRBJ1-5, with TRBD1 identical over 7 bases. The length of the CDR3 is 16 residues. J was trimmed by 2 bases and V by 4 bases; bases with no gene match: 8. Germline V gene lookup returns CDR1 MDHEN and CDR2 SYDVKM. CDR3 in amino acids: CASSSPRGGGNQPQHF. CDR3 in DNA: TGTGCCAGCAGTTCCCCCAGGGGGGGGGGCAATCAGCCCCAGCATTTT. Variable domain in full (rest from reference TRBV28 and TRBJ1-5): DVKVTQSSRYLVKRTGEKVFLECVQDMDHENMFWYRQDPGLGLRLIYFSYDVKMKEKGDIPEGYSVSREKKERFSLILESASTNQTSMYLCASSSPRGGGNQPQHFGDGTRLSIL.

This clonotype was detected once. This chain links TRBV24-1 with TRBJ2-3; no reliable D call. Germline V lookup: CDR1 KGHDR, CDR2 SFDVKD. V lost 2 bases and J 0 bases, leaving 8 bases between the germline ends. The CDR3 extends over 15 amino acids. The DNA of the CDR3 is TGTGCCACCAGTGATTCATCGGTCAGCACAGATACGCAGTATTTT. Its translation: CATSDSSVSTDTQYF.